This T cell receptor beta chain is drawn from a study of control samples from healthy donors and cancer patients (dated by TCRdb to the early 2020s). To prepare the library, the immunoSEQ multiplex PCR assay was applied. TCRdb retrieved this table from immuneACCESS and kept in-frame rearrangements only. Not all clones are present; in checked studies, unresolved V genes account for under half, and no reason is known for the remainder. The sample contains roughly 80,000 clones, around 90% of them found a single time. The ten largest clonotypes hold roughly 2% of the sample. Worth noting for this clone: Its specific antigen is unknown. Per-base quality was not reported, and no clone a single base away is much larger than it.

V drops 3 bases and J drops 5 bases, leaving 16 bases in between. The CDR3 spans 16 residues, from the cysteine through the phenylalanine. Kept here is only the CDR3 DNA, which spans 48 bases and is read in frame from base 1. Sequences LGHNA (CDR1) and YSLEER (CDR2) are obtained from the germline V gene. Sample: PBMCs. This clonotype was sampled from an older woman with head and neck cancer. Here the chain combines TRBV4-3 and TRBJ2-2; the D gene is perhaps TRBD1 or TRBD2, each of them matching over 6 bases. The nucleotide sequence reads as follows: TGCGCCAGCAGCCACACACAAGGGGGAGGAACCGGGGAGCTGTTTTTT. Its translation is CASSHTQGGGTGELFF.